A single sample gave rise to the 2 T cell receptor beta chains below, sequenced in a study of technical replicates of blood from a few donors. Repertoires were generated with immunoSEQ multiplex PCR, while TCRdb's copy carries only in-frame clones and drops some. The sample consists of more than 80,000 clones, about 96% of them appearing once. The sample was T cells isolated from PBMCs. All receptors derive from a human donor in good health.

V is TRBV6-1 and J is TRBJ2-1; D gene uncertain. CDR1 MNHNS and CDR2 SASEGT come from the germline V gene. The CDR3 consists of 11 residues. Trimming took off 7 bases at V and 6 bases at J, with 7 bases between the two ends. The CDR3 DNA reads TGTGCCAGCACCTTACTCAATGAGCAGTTCTTC. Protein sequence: CASTLLNEQFF.

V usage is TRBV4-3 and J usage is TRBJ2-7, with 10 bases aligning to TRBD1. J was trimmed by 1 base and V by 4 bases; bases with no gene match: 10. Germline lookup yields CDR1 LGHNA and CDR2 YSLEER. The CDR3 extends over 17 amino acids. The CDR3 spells CASSLYLSGQGSYEQYF. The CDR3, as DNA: TGCGCCAGCAGCCTGTATTTATCGGGACAGGGGTCCTACGAGCAGTACTTC.